This passage covers 27 T cell receptor beta chains from one sample sequenced in a study of shared clonotypes between healthy human individuals (dated by TCRdb to 2020 to 2022). Library preparation was by the immunoSEQ multiplex PCR assay. TCRdb carries this immuneACCESS record with in-frame sequences only. Its versions omit some clonotypes, under half of them owing to an unresolved V gene in the studies checked, with the rest unexplained. The sample profile shows some 1 million clones; around 76% of them were found once. The top ten hold roughly 1.4% of the sample. Material: memory CD4+ T cells sorted from blood. The cell subset or site label here, explained by the study, means: CD45RA-negative fraction. The receptor set was obtained from a young man in good health.

The V gene is TRBV28, the J gene TRBJ1-2; 8 bases map to TRBD1. Trimming took 3 bases from V and 6 from J; bases not matched to a gene: 9. The CDR3 contains 15 residues. Germline CDR1 reads MDHEN; CDR2 reads SYDVKM. The CDR3 DNA is TGTGCCAGCAGTTTGGTTGTCAGGGGGCGGGATGGCTACACCTTC. Translating it yields CASSLVVRGRDGYTF.

The chain joins TRBV5-6 to TRBJ1-6; D gene ambiguous. The CDR3 is 16 amino acids. V lost 6 bases to trimming and J lost 0 bases, with 13 bases between them. CDR1 is SGHDT and CDR2 is YYEEEE in the germline V gene. This CDR3 is CASTSLGGSYNSPLHF. The CDR3 DNA sequence: TGTGCCAGCACATCTTTGGGAGGCTCCTATAATTCACCCCTCCACTTT. Full variable domain (remainder filled in from reference TRBV5-6 and TRBJ1-6): DAGVTQSPTHLIKTRGQQVTLRCSPKSGHDTVSWYQQALGQGPQFIFQYYEEEERQRGNFPDRFSGHQFPNYSSELNVNALLLGDSALYLCASTSLGGSYNSPLHFGNGTRLTVT.

This clone appeared a few times. The V gene is TRBV12-5, the J gene TRBJ2-7, with a tentative D call TRBD1 (6 bases). There are 15 residues in the CDR3. The V gene lost 1 base and the J gene lost 2 bases, with 12 bases spanning the gap. The germline V gene has CDR1 LGHNT and CDR2 FRNRAP. CDR3 loop: CASGLALGQPYEQYF. In DNA, the CDR3 is TGTGCTAGTGGTTTGGCGCTAGGACAGCCCTACGAGCAGTACTTC. Using reference TRBV12-5 and TRBJ2-7 for the parts outside the CDR3, the full variable domain is DARVTQTPRHKVTEMGQEVTMRCQPILGHNTVFWYRQTMMQGLELLAYFRNRAPLDDSGMPKDRFSAEMPDATLATLKIQPSEPRDSAVYFCASGLALGQPYEQYFGPGTRLTVT.

This clone was detected a few times. A far more abundant clone sits one base away, making this likely a read error. V usage is TRBV7-2 and J usage is TRBJ1-3; D not certain. Germline V gene data show CDR1 as SGHTA and CDR2 as FQGNSA. This CDR3 is 13 amino acids long. Between the trimmed V and J ends, which lost 4 bases and 0 bases, there was a span of 4 bases. This CDR3 is CASSSSSGNTIYF. CDR3 DNA sequence: TGTGCCAGCAGCTCAAGCTCTGGAAACACCATATATTTT.

This chain joins TRBV9 and TRBJ2-1; 13 positions match TRBD2. V lost 3 bases, J lost 7 bases, and 7 bases stayed unmatched. The CDR3 loop spans 16 amino acids. Germline V gene sequence: CDR1 SGDLS, CDR2 YYNGEE. Written as DNA, the CDR3 is TGTGCCAGCAGCGGAGCCCCGGGACTAGCGGGAAATGAGCAGTTCTTC. Its protein is CASSGAPGLAGNEQFF.

V gene TRBV6-1 combines with J gene TRBJ1-2, with TRBD1 identical over 7 bases. The V gene's germline CDR1 is MNHNS and CDR2 SASEGT. Germline trimming cut 9 bases from V and 6 bases from J; bases unmatched to any gene: 16. This CDR3 has 15 amino acids. The CDR3 protein is CASNQIPGQTHGYTF. The CDR3 coding sequence is TGTGCCAGTAATCAAATCCCGGGACAGACCCATGGCTACACCTTC.

The chain links TRBV5-6 to TRBJ1-6; D unresolved. V lost 0 bases to trimming and J lost 0 bases, with 4 bases between them. CDR1 and CDR2 from the germline V gene are SGHDT and YYEEEE. The CDR3 sequence is 15 residues long. The CDR3 sequence is CASSLVSSYNSPLHF. Here the CDR3 DNA reads TGTGCCAGCAGCTTGGTGAGCTCCTATAATTCACCCCTCCACTTT.

V usage is TRBV25-1 and J usage is TRBJ1-1; D remains ambiguous. Germline V lookup: CDR1 MGHDK, CDR2 SYGVNS. Trimming shortened V by 8 bases and J by 1 base, and 14 bases separated the two germline ends. The CDR3 extends over 14 amino acids. The CDR3: CASVLHGRNTEAFF. DNA for the CDR3: TGTGCCAGCGTCTTACATGGGCGGAACACTGAAGCTTTCTTT.

This chain uses TRBV7-8 with TRBJ1-1; D call uncertain. V dropped 7 bases and J dropped 5 bases, with 17 bases sitting between them. The CDR3 extends over 14 amino acids. Germline V gene lookup returns CDR1 SGHVS and CDR2 FQNEAQ. The CDR3, as DNA: TGTGCCAGCACCTACACCCAGCTGGGGACTGAAGCTTTCTTT. Amino acid sequence: CASTYTQLGTEAFF.

The V and J genes are TRBV28 and TRBJ2-1; weak D call: TRBD2 (5 bases). This CDR3 has 15 amino acids. The germline gives CDR1 MDHEN, CDR2 SYDVKM. Between the trimmed V and J ends, which lost 5 bases and 3 bases, there was a span of 14 bases. The CDR3 DNA reads TGTGCCAGCAGTACCCCCGTCGGAGGCTACAATGAGCAGTTCTTC. It specifies CASSTPVGGYNEQFF.

This chain links TRBV29-1 with TRBJ2-1; 8 nucleotides line up with TRBD1. The V segment lost 4 bases and the J segment 8 bases; nucleotides outside the gene matches: 1. Germline CDR1 and CDR2: SQVTM and ANQGSEA. The CDR3 is made up of 11 amino acids. In nucleotides, the CDR3 is TGCAGCGTTGCAGGGGGCCATGAGCAGTTCTTC. This gives the protein CSVAGGHEQFF.

In this sample, this clone turned up once. The J gene is TRBJ2-2, the V gene TRBV5-4; TRBD2 is a possible D gene (5 bases). Trimming left V 5 bases short and J 1 base short, with 12 bases between. Germline lookup yields CDR1 SGHNT and CDR2 YYREEE (reference sequence). The CDR3 length is 15 residues. This CDR3 reads CASSRGLQNTGELFF. The CDR3 nucleotides are TGTGCCAGCAGTCGCGGACTCCAGAACACCGGGGAGCTGTTTTTT.

The chain couples TRBV7-2 to TRBJ1-1; tentative D call: TRBD1 (5 bases). The CDR3 covers 15 residues. V was trimmed by 1 base and J by 11 bases, leaving 20 bases between them. Germline values: CDR1 SGHTA, CDR2 FQGNSA. The CDR3 spells CASSLGSGTPGSAFF. The CDR3 nucleotides are TGTGCCAGCAGCTTAGGGTCCGGGACCCCGGGTAGTGCTTTCTTT.

This sequence joins TRBV5-6 and TRBJ1-6; TRBD1 agrees at 12 bases. This CDR3 is 16 amino acids long. Germline assignment: CDR1 SGHDT and CDR2 YYEEEE. With 5 bases clipped from V and 7 bases from J, the junction kept 7 bases outside the gene matches. The CDR3 DNA follows: TGTGCCAGCAGATCCGGGACAGGGGGCAGGAATTCACCCCTCCACTTT. It encodes CASRSGTGGRNSPLHF.

This clone occurred a few times. The chain couples TRBV19 to TRBJ2-3; D remains ambiguous. V lost 4 bases, J lost 2 bases, and 4 bases lay in between. CDR3 length: 12 amino acids. Germline V lookup: CDR1 LNHDA, CDR2 SQIVND (reference sequence). CDR3 nucleotide sequence: TGTGCCAGTAGTACTTACACAGATACGCAGTATTTT. Translated, it gives CASSTYTDTQYF.

The chain combines TRBV30 with TRBJ2-5; D remains ambiguous. Germline assignment: CDR1 GTSNPN and CDR2 SVGIG (reference sequence). The V gene lost 1 base and the J gene lost 2 bases, with 11 bases spanning the gap. This CDR3 region has 14 residues. The CDR3 is CAWSGQTLQETQYF. CDR3 in DNA: TGTGCCTGGAGTGGTCAGACCCTTCAAGAGACCCAGTACTTC. Full variable domain (remainder filled in from reference TRBV30 and TRBJ2-5): SQTIHQWPATLVQPVGSPLSLECTVEGTSNPNLYWYRQAAGRGLQLLFYSVGIGQISSEVPQNLSASRPQDRQFILSSKKLLLSDSGFYLCAWSGQTLQETQYFGPGTRLLVL.

The chain carries TRBV5-1 and TRBJ1-4, with TRBD1 as a possible D gene (5 bases). Germline-derived CDR1 and CDR2 are SGHRS and YFSETQ. Trimming removed 2 bases from V and 7 bases from J, with 12 bases in between. The CDR3 contains 14 residues. The CDR3 protein is CASSFQGGTEKLFF. CDR3 coding DNA: TGCGCCAGCAGCTTCCAGGGTGGAACTGAAAAACTGTTTTTT.

The chain joins TRBV12-5 to TRBJ2-3, with TRBD1 matching 10 bases. The V segment lost 1 base and the J segment 0 bases; nucleotides outside the gene matches: 4. Germline-derived CDR1 and CDR2 are LGHNT and FRNRAP. This CDR3 has 17 amino acids. The CDR3 coding sequence is TGTGCTAGTGGTTTGGGCGGGGGACAGGGGAGCACAGATACGCAGTATTTT. Encoded protein: CASGLGGGQGSTDTQYF.

The J gene is TRBJ1-5, the V gene TRBV10-3; the D is unclear. CDR3 length: 14 amino acids. Trimming cost V 0 bases and J 4 bases, with 7 bases left between them. Germline loops: CDR1 ENHRY, CDR2 SYGVKD. CDR3 sequence reads: CAISESTVNQPQHF. Here the CDR3 DNA reads TGTGCCATCAGTGAGTCCACAGTTAATCAGCCCCAGCATTTT.

This chain joins TRBV30 and TRBJ2-3; D might be TRBD2 (5 bases). Germline V gene sequence: CDR1 GTSNPN, CDR2 SVGIG (reference sequence). The CDR3 consists of 10 residues. Deletions cut 8 bases from V and 5 bases from J, with 8 bases between. In DNA, the CDR3 is TGTGCCCTGGGGAGAGATACGCAGTATTTT. Translating it yields CALGRDTQYF.

CDR3 sequence: CASSLAPRGEREAFF. CDR3 DNA sequence: TGTGCCAGCAGCTTAGCGCCTCGGGGCGAGCGTGAAGCTTTCTTT. The rearrangement links TRBV7-8 to TRBJ1-1; D is perhaps TRBD1 (5 bases). The CDR3 loop spans 15 amino acids. V dropped 0 bases and J dropped 7 bases, with 15 bases sitting between them. CDR1 is SGHVS and CDR2 is FQNEAQ in the germline V gene.

V is TRBV5-6 and J is TRBJ2-2, with D possibly matching TRBD1 (5 bases). The CDR3 loop spans 15 amino acids. CDR1 and CDR2 from the germline V gene are SGHDT and YYEEEE. Trimming took off 1 base at V and 5 bases at J, with 12 bases between the two ends. The CDR3 reads CASSLPFQGTGELFF. DNA for the CDR3: TGTGCCAGCAGCTTGCCGTTTCAGGGAACCGGGGAGCTGTTTTTT.

The chain joins TRBV18 to TRBJ1-6; TRBD1 might be the D (5 bases). CDR1 and CDR2 (germline): KGHSH, LQKENI. Trimming removed 2 bases at V and 9 bases at J, with 20 bases between. The CDR3 length is 17 residues. CDR3 nucleotide sequence: TGTGCCAGCTCACCATTTAGAAGTGAGACAGTTGGTTCACCCCTCCACTTT. Residues: CASSPFRSETVGSPLHF.

The rearrangement uses TRBV5-1 and TRBJ1-1; D gene uncertain. The germline CDR1 and CDR2 sequences are SGHRS and YFSETQ. The CDR3 contains 13 residues. V was shortened by 4 bases and J by 8 bases, with 15 bases between the two germline ends. The CDR3, as DNA: TGCGCCAGCAGCCCCCGGATTTCGGCAGAAGCTTTCTTT. This sequence encodes CASSPRISAEAFF.

The table lists this clone with a count of one. The chain couples TRBV6-5 to TRBJ2-7; D gene unclear. The CDR3 extends over 15 amino acids. The V end lost 5 bases, the J end lost 0 bases, and 14 bases lay between the germline ends. Germline-derived CDR1 and CDR2 are MNHEY and SVGAGI. In DNA, the CDR3 is TGTGCCAGCAGTCCCTTACGTGTCAGCTCCTACGAGCAGTACTTC. Translated: CASSPLRVSSYEQYF.

V is TRBV4-1 and J is TRBJ2-7, with 11 bases aligning to TRBD1. CDR3 length equals 16 residues. Losses at the gene ends were 0 bases for V and 7 bases for J; bases not matched to a gene: 8. Per germline, CDR1 MGHRA and CDR2 YSYEKL. The CDR3 DNA reads TGCGCCAGCAGCCAAGAGAGGGACAGGGGGACTGGAGAGCAGTACTTC. Protein sequence: CASSQERDRGTGEQYF.

This clone was picked up a small number of times. This chain connects TRBV7-6 to TRBJ2-1, with D perhaps being TRBD1 or TRBD2 (5 bases each). This CDR3 region has 16 residues. Germline loops: CDR1 SGHVS, CDR2 FNYEAQ. V gave up 0 bases and J gave up 7 bases, with 16 bases separating them. CDR3: CASSLAVGVPRNEQFF. The CDR3 DNA follows: TGTGCCAGCAGCTTAGCAGTGGGGGTACCACGGAATGAGCAGTTCTTC. Full variable domain (remainder filled in from reference TRBV7-6 and TRBJ2-1): GAGVSQSPRYKVTKRGQDVALRCDPISGHVSLYWYRQALGQGPEFLTYFNYEAQQDKSGLPNDRFSAERPEGSISTLTIQRTEQRDSAMYRCASSLAVGVPRNEQFFGPGTRLTVL.